This entry describes one T cell receptor beta chain. Residents of approximately 25 US areas, aged about 18 to 95 years, made up the participants. Per the authors' pipeline: Reference gene primers were amplified, and this amplification served to estimate nucleated cell counts. The protocol was immunoSEQ multiplex PCR, while the TCRdb copy is restricted to in-frame clones and leaves out a portion. V, J and clone size are taken as reported in that table, and D and trimming were inferred from the DNA itself. Among 200,000 to 300,000 clones listed, approximately 88% were seen once. The source of the sample is a study of blood T cell repertoires in COVID-19. This sequence originates from a woman aged 35 to 49 with acute COVID-19. The sample taken for sequencing was PBMCs or T cells enriched from blood (not recorded which).

The CDR3: CASSLLSGTTSYGYTF. The CDR3 DNA sequence: TGTGCCAGCAGCTTACTTTCAGGCACCACATCCTATGGCTACACCTTC. V and J are TRBV7-9 and TRBJ1-2; D not certain. There are 16 residues in the CDR3. Trimming stripped 2 bases from V and 4 bases from J, with 17 bases between. The germline V gene encodes CDR1 SEHNR and CDR2 FQNEAQ (reference sequence).